These 9 T cell receptor beta chains originate from one sample sequenced in a study of blood T cell repertoires in COVID-19 (dated by TCRdb to the early 2020s). Library generation was performed with the immunoSEQ multiplex PCR assay. TCRdb holds this immuneACCESS table with in-frame rearrangements only. Some clones are missing; in checked studies, unresolved V genes explain under half, and the rest has no known cause. Within this sample are about 220,000 clones, with just over 85% of them counted one time only. The top ten hold roughly 15% of the sample. The sequenced material came from PBMCs or T cells enriched from blood (not recorded which). The receptors come from a woman between 50 and 59 years old with acute COVID-19.

The V call is TRBV27, the J call TRBJ1-2, with D perhaps TRBD1 (6 bases). Germline lookup yields CDR1 MNHEY and CDR2 SMNVEV (reference sequence). CDR3 length equals 14 residues. V lost 6 bases to trimming and J lost 1 base, with 12 bases between them. Here the CDR3 reads CASSLDSFNYGYTF. Here the CDR3 DNA reads TGTGCCAGCAGCCTGGACAGCTTTAACTATGGCTACACCTTC.

CDR3 residues: CASSTQRGTGELFF. The CDR3 bases are TGTGCCAGCTCAACCCAGCGGGGGACCGGGGAGCTGTTTTTT. This chain uses TRBV27 with TRBJ2-2, with 8 bases fitting TRBD2. The germline V gene encodes CDR1 MNHEY and CDR2 SMNVEV (reference sequence). Losses at the gene ends were 8 bases for V and 5 bases for J; bases not matched to a gene: 7. This CDR3 has 14 residues.

V and J are TRBV6-2 or TRBV6-3 and TRBJ1-2; TRBD1 matches 8 bases. Germline CDR1 and CDR2: MNHEY and SVGEGT. With 2 bases clipped from V and 2 bases from J, the junction kept 4 bases outside the gene matches. The CDR3 runs to 15 residues. CDR3 protein: CASSYGGQVNYGYTF. CDR3 in DNA: TGTGCCAGCAGTTACGGGGGACAGGTCAACTATGGCTACACCTTC.

This chain links TRBV28 with TRBJ1-1; D unclear. The CDR3 totals 10 residues. Trimming stripped 10 bases from V and 5 bases from J, with 8 bases between. CDR1 MDHEN and CDR2 SYDVKM come from the germline V gene. CDR3 nucleotides: TGTGCCACCACCGGGACTGAAGCTTTCTTT. Amino acids: CATTGTEAFF.

V is TRBV19 and J is TRBJ1-1; 8 bases are shared with TRBD1. The CDR3 is 15 residues long. Germline CDR1 LNHDA, CDR2 SQIVND (reference sequence). J gave up 7 bases and V 1 base, and 8 bases lay outside the gene matches. The DNA for the CDR3 is TGTGCCAGTAGTATAGGACTACAGGGGGTCGGTGAAGCTTTCTTT. Its protein is CASSIGLQGVGEAFF.

This sequence joins TRBV2 and TRBJ2-1; 12 nucleotides agree with TRBD2. Germline CDR1 is SNHLY and CDR2 is FYNNEI. There are 18 residues in the CDR3. V shed 2 bases, J shed 8 bases, and the junction held 13 bases outside the gene matches. CDR3 residues: CASSERLPSGRARDEQFF. DNA for the CDR3: TGTGCCAGCAGTGAACGATTGCCTAGCGGGAGGGCCAGGGATGAGCAGTTCTTC.

The J gene is TRBJ2-1, the V gene TRBV4-1; 7 bases fit TRBD2. The CDR3 is 16 amino acids. Germline V gives CDR1 MGHRA, CDR2 YSYEKL. The ends lost 1 base at V and 7 bases at J; junction bases unmatched: 10. The CDR3 reads CASSQGLGGGRNEQFF. The CDR3 nucleotides read TGCGCCAGCAGCCAAGGGCTCGGCGGGGGTAGGAATGAGCAGTTCTTC.

The J gene is TRBJ1-2, the V gene TRBV15, with 7 bases aligning to TRBD1. CDR3 length: 15 amino acids. J gave up 2 bases and V 3 bases, and 6 bases lay outside the gene matches. The germline V gene encodes CDR1 LNHNV and CDR2 YYDKDF (reference sequence). The CDR3 here is CATSRGSGGNYGYTF. As DNA, the CDR3 is TGTGCCACCAGCAGGGGGTCAGGGGGGAACTATGGCTACACCTTC.

V is TRBV3-1 (or the pseudogene TRBV3-2) and J is TRBJ2-2; no clear D gene. The germline V gene has CDR1 LGHDT and CDR2 YNNKEL (reference sequence). The CDR3 is 14 residues long. V was pared by 4 bases and J by 4 bases, with 10 bases between. The CDR3 coding sequence is TGTGCCAGCAGCCTAAACTCGGGCACCGGGGAGCTGTTTTTT. Its translation: CASSLNSGTGELFF.